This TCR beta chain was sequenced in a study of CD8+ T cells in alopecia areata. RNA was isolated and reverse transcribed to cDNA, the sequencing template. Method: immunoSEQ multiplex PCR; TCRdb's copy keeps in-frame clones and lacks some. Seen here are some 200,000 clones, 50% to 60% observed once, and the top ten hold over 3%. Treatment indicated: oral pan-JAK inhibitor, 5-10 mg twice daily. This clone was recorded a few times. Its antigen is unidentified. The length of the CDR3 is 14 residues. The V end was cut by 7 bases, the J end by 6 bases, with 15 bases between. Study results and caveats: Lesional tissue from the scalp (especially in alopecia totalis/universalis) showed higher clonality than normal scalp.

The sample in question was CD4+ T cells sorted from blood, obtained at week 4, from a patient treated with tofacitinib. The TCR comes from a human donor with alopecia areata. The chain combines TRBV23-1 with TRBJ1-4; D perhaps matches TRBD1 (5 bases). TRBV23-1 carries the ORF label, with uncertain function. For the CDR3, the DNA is TGCGCCAGCACCCAACAGGCGTCGCATGAAAAACTGTTTTTT. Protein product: CASTQQASHEKLFF.